The source of this T cell receptor beta chain is a study of Graves' ophthalmopathy and Graves' hyperthyroidism. The diagnosis combined clinical symptoms, thyroxine, TRAb, thyroid ultrasound and orbital computed tomography scans. PBMCs were density-gradient isolated from approximately 9.8 ml fresh blood. Scientists amplified the TCR beta CDR3 regions from RNA transcripts. Investigators did first-round RT-PCR with HTBI primers, then second-round multiplex PCR. Each CDR3 protein gets one entry after TCRdb re-called the multiplex PCR reads with MiXCR. The table has 230,000 or so distinct CDR3 sequences, 45% seen once. J lost 1 base, V lost 4 bases, and 4 bases had no gene match. The CDR3 is made up of 15 amino acids. Germline V gene lookup returns CDR1 LNHDA and CDR2 SQIVND (reference sequence).

The sequence was obtained from an adult man with Graves' ophthalmopathy. The chain combines TRBV19 with TRBJ1-5; the match to TRBD1 covers 7 bases. The sequenced sample was peripheral blood. The CDR3 DNA reads as TGTGCCAGTAGTAACTACAGGGGAAGCAATCAGCCCCAGCATTTT. This encodes CASSNYRGSNQPQHF.